These T cell receptor beta chains were read from a single sample in a study of shared clonotypes between healthy human individuals. Measured with immunoSEQ multiplex PCR; TCRdb has only the in-frame clones, and not every one. Counted here are roughly 810,000 clones, about 96% occurring once; the ten biggest clones make up about 0.25%. Sequenced: naive CD8+ T cells sorted from blood. These TCRs come from a man younger than 40 in good health. Both conserved end residues are part of each CDR3. The D gene is left open where the match is weak. Rows may omit the clone size; those that give it use once, few, many or a size class.

j_gene | v_gene | d_gene | abundance | CDR3nt | CDR3aa
TRBJ1-3 | TRBV9 | NA | NA | TGTGCCAGCAGCTCAATGGGCCTCTCTGGAAACACCATATATTTT | CASSSMGLSGNTIYF
TRBJ2-1 | TRBV5-6 | TRBD2 | NA | TGTGCCAGCAGGTTTGGGACTAGCGGGAGTGGGTACAATGAGCAGTTCTTC | CASRFGTSGSGYNEQFF
TRBJ2-7 | TRBV28 | TRBD1 | NA | TGTGCCAGCAGGGAAATACAGGGGGCCGGCTCCGAGCAGTACTTC | CASREIQGAGSEQYF
TRBJ2-3 | TRBV7-6 | NA | NA | TGTGCCAGCAGCCCCGTGGAAGGTACGCAGTATTTT | CASSPVEGTQYF
TRBJ2-7 | TRBV9 | TRBD1 | NA | TGTGCCAGCAGCGCCCGGGACAGCACCTACGAGCAGTACTTC | CASSARDSTYEQYF
TRBJ2-5 | TRBV7-8 | NA | NA | TGTGCCAGCAGCCCACCCGAGGGGCGGAGCGGGGAGACCCAGTACTTC | CASSPPEGRSGETQYF
TRBJ2-1 | TRBV4-1 | TRBD2 | once | TGCGCCAGCAGCCAAGCCACCCCTACGGGACTACACCTCTACAATGAGCAGTTCTTC | CASSQATPTGLHLYNEQFF
TRBJ2-7 | TRBV9 | TRBD2 | NA | TGTGCCAGCAGCGTAGGTGGCGGGAGTAGGTACGAGCAGTACTTC | CASSVGGGSRYEQYF
TRBJ1-4 | TRBV7-8 | NA | NA | TGTGCCAGCACTTTAGCAGGCACTAATGAAAAACTGTTTTTT | CASTLAGTNEKLFF
TRBJ2-7 | TRBV11-2 | NA | once | TGTGCCAGCGCGACCTCCTACGAGCAGTACTTC | CASATSYEQYF
TRBJ2-1 | TRBV2 | NA | NA | TGTGCCAGCAGGAGGACTTACAATGAGCAGTTCTTC | CASRRTYNEQFF
TRBJ2-1 | TRBV5-4 | TRBD2 | NA | TGTGCCAGCAGCTTGGGACTAGCGGGTGGGGATCGGTTCTTC | CASSLGLAGGDRFF
TRBJ2-3 | TRBV5-1 | TRBD1 | NA | TGCGCCAGCAGCTTGGGAGGGGGCGAAGATACGCAGTATTTT | CASSLGGGEDTQYF
TRBJ2-7 | TRBV4-1 | NA | NA | TGCGCCAGCAGCACGCCACGCCGTGACGAGCAGTACTTC | CASSTPRRDEQYF
TRBJ2-3 | TRBV6-5 | NA | NA | TGTGCCAGCAGTTCTGACACAGATACGCAGTATTTT | CASSSDTDTQYF
TRBJ2-5 | TRBV11-2 | NA | NA | TGTGCCAGCAGCTTTACAGGGCGTGGGGGCCAAGAGACCCAGTACTTC | CASSFTGRGGQETQYF
TRBJ2-7 | TRBV4-1 | NA | NA | TGCGCCAGCAGCCAAGATGAGTTAGGGACGTACGAGCAGTACTTC | CASSQDELGTYEQYF
TRBJ1-1 | TRBV7-9 | NA | NA | TGTGCCAGCAGCTCGGGGATCGCTGAAGCTTTCTTT | CASSSGIAEAFF
TRBJ2-7 | TRBV29-1 | NA | NA | TGCAGCGTTGGTGTCTGGACCGGGACGGCCTACGAGCAGTACTTC | CSVGVWTGTAYEQYF
TRBJ2-1 | TRBV7-9 | TRBD1 | once | TGTGCCAGCAGCCCTAAGACAGGGGGACATATTAATGAGCAGTTCTTC | CASSPKTGGHINEQFF
TRBJ2-1 | TRBV27 | NA | NA | TGTGCCAGCACAATATTGCCACTATCAGGCAATGAGCAGTTCTTC | CASTILPLSGNEQFF
TRBJ2-7 | TRBV7-9 | NA | once | TGTGCCAGCAGCTTTTCGGGACGGAGCTACGAGCAGTACTTC | CASSFSGRSYEQYF
TRBJ2-3 | TRBV29-1 | NA | NA | TGCAGCGGAATAGCCAGGACTAGCACAGATACGCAGTATTTT | CSGIARTSTDTQYF
TRBJ2-2 | TRBV6-5 | NA | NA | TGTGCCAGCAGCTTAATACAGGGAGGTACCGGGGAGCTGTTTTTT | CASSLIQGGTGELFF
TRBJ2-1 | TRBV29-1 | TRBD2 | NA | TGCAGCGTTGAAGATTCAAGACAGCGGGAGTTCGGCGAGCAGTTCTTC | CSVEDSRQREFGEQFF
TRBJ2-5 | TRBV9 | NA | NA | TGTGCCAGCAGCGTACTAGGGGGTAAAGAGACCCAGTACTTC | CASSVLGGKETQYF
TRBJ2-6 | TRBV6-1 | TRBD1 | NA | TGTGCCAGCAGTGAAGGGACAGGGATATATTCTGGGGCCAACGTCCTGACTTTC | CASSEGTGIYSGANVLTF
TRBJ1-4 | TRBV7-9 | NA | NA | TGTGCCAGCAGCGCGGCGACGGCGGCAACTAATGAAAAACTGTTTTTT | CASSAATAATNEKLFF
TRBJ2-3 | TRBV13 | NA | NA | TGTGCCAGCAGCTTAGAGTTCTCAGATACGCAGTATTTT | CASSLEFSDTQYF
TRBJ2-7 | TRBV6-1 | NA | once | TGTGCCAGCAGTGTCAGGGACGGTGCCTACGAGCAGTACTTC | CASSVRDGAYEQYF
TRBJ2-7 | TRBV7-9 | TRBD1 | NA | TGTGCCAGCTCACCTCCCGGGACAGGAACCTACGAGCAGTACTTC | CASSPPGTGTYEQYF
TRBJ1-4 | TRBV6-1 | NA | NA | TGTGCCAGCAGTGAGCTCCGACTCACGAGGCTGTTTTTT | CASSELRLTRLFF
TRBJ2-1 | TRBV4-1 | TRBD2 | NA | TGCGCCAGCAGTCTGGGACTAGTGGCGGCTAAGCATGAGCAGTTCTTC | CASSLGLVAAKHEQFF
TRBJ2-1 | TRBV7-9 | NA | NA | TGTGCCAGCAGCTTATTTGGGCACGGGGACGAGCAGTTCTTC | CASSLFGHGDEQFF
TRBJ2-7 | TRBV4-1 | NA | NA | TGCGCCAGCAGCCATCCAGGGAGCTCCTACGAGCAGTACTTC | CASSHPGSSYEQYF
TRBJ1-1 | TRBV19 | TRBD1 | NA | TGTGCCAGTAGTCGGGAAGGCTGGACGACAGGGATCCGAGGGATCACTGAAGCTTTCTTT | CASSREGWTTGIRGITEAFF
TRBJ2-2 | TRBV5-1 | NA | NA | TGCGCCAGCAGCTTGAGCAACGCGAACACCGGGGAGCTGTTTTTT | CASSLSNANTGELFF
TRBJ2-7 | TRBV6-6 | TRBD2 | NA | TGTGCCAGCAGTTTCGGTCCCGGGGGGGCGGAGCAGTACTTC | CASSFGPGGAEQYF
TRBJ2-7 | TRBV4-3 | NA | NA | TGCGCCAGCAGCCAAGATCTGGACTACGAGCAGTACTTC | CASSQDLDYEQYF
TRBJ2-1 | TRBV11-2 | NA | NA | TGTGCCAGCAGCTTAACTACTTCTAGCAATGAGCAGTTCTTC | CASSLTTSSNEQFF
TRBJ2-3 | TRBV29-1 | TRBD1 | NA | TGCAGCGTCTCCCCTGTGGACAGGGGGGTCACAGATACGCAGTATTTT | CSVSPVDRGVTDTQYF
TRBJ1-5 | TRBV11-2 | NA | NA | TGTGCCAGCAGCCGAACTCCAAATCAGCCCCAGCATTTT | CASSRTPNQPQHF
TRBJ2-7 | TRBV15 | NA | NA | TGTGCCACCAGCAGAGCCAGGGGTGACGAGCAGTACTTC | CATSRARGDEQYF
TRBJ2-3 | TRBV9 | NA | NA | TGTGCCAGCAGCGCACAAAGTGAGATCGATACGCAGTATTTT | CASSAQSEIDTQYF
TRBJ2-3 | TRBV2 | TRBD2 | once | TGTGCCAGCCCCCGGTCGGCTAGCGGGAGCGATACGCAGTATTTT | CASPRSASGSDTQYF
TRBJ1-4 | TRBV18 | TRBD1 | NA | TGTGCCAGCTCACCAGAGACAGGGGGCGAAAAACTGTTTTTT | CASSPETGGEKLFF
TRBJ1-1 | TRBV7-9 | NA | once | TGTGCCAGCAGCTTCGGTGCAAACACTGAAGCTTTCTTT | CASSFGANTEAFF